Below are 17 T cell receptor beta chains sequenced from a single sample in a study of blood T cell repertoires in COVID-19. TCRdb's copy holds only in-frame clones and misses some; the assay was immunoSEQ multiplex PCR. Of some 200,000 clones listed, roughly 87% were seen once; the top ten hold around 2.4%. Sequencing input: PBMCs or T cells enriched from blood (not recorded which). The origin of the receptors is a woman aged 25 to 39 who had recovered from COVID-19.

The V gene is TRBV10-1, the J gene TRBJ1-3; TRBD1 aligns across 9 bases. The ends lost 5 bases at V and 0 bases at J; junction bases unmatched: 11. CDR1 and CDR2 from the germline V gene are WNHNN and SYGVQD (reference sequence). The CDR3 runs 18 residues. The CDR3 is CASSPGTGILVSGNTIYF. Written as DNA, the CDR3 is TGCGCCAGCAGTCCCGGGACAGGGATTTTAGTCTCTGGAAACACCATATATTTT.

The rearrangement links TRBV19 to TRBJ1-4; maybe TRBD1 (6 bases). The CDR3 covers 15 residues. From germline, CDR1 is LNHDA and CDR2 SQIVND (reference sequence). V lost 4 bases, J lost 7 bases, and 16 bases lay in between. In DNA form, the CDR3 reads TGTGCCAGTAGTAGGGGGACAAGGGATAGTGAAAAACTGTTTTTT. Translating gives CASSRGTRDSEKLFF.

The CDR3 here is CAISEGAGGSEKLFF. The CDR3 nucleotides are TGTGCCATCAGTGAGGGGGCAGGGGGAAGCGAAAAACTGTTTTTT. This chain joins TRBV10-3 and TRBJ1-4, with 7 bases matching TRBD1. This CDR3 comprises 15 residues. Looked up from germline, CDR1 is ENHRY and CDR2 is SYGVKD. Losses at the gene ends were 2 bases for V and 8 bases for J; bases not matched to a gene: 8.

The V and J genes are TRBV10-3 and TRBJ1-1; D gene uncertain. The CDR3 runs 13 residues. In germline, CDR1 is ENHRY, CDR2 SYGVKD. With 3 bases removed from V and 0 bases from J, the gap between germline ends came to 5 bases. CDR3 sequence reads: CAISDRMNTEAFF. The CDR3 coding sequence is TGTGCCATCAGTGACAGAATGAACACTGAAGCTTTCTTT.

The CDR3 nucleotides are TGTGCCAGCAGTCTAACCCAACTAGGGGGAGAGACCCAGTACTTC. This gives the protein CASSLTQLGGETQYF. The rearrangement joins TRBV27 to TRBJ2-5; D may be TRBD1 (6 bases). With 5 bases removed from V and 4 bases from J, the gap between germline ends came to 17 bases. The CDR3 runs to 15 residues. CDR1 is MNHEY, CDR2 SMNVEV, per germline (reference sequence).

This chain joins TRBV7-9 and TRBJ1-5; unclear D gene. The CDR3 length is 13 residues. Trimming left V 5 bases short and J 7 bases short, with 12 bases between. Germline CDR1 reads SEHNR; CDR2 reads FQNEAQ (reference sequence). CDR3 residues: CASSVGSGQPQHF. The CDR3 DNA is TGTGCCAGCAGCGTAGGGAGTGGACAGCCCCAGCATTTT.

The chain employs TRBV4-2 and TRBJ2-1; 9 bases match TRBD2. V lost 1 base to trimming and J lost 7 bases; unmatched junction nucleotides: 8. CDR3 length: 16 amino acids. The germline V gene encodes CDR1 LGHNA and CDR2 YNFKEQ. The CDR3 DNA reads as TGTGCCAGCAGCCAAGTCGGGCTAGCGGGATCTAATGAGCAGTTCTTC. This encodes CASSQVGLAGSNEQFF.

This chain uses TRBV5-4 with TRBJ2-3; 13 bases align to TRBD2. This CDR3 is built from 16 residues. The V gene end was trimmed by 4 bases and the J gene end by 1 base; junction bases not matched to a gene: 3. CDR1 SGHNT and CDR2 YYREEE come from the germline V gene (reference sequence). CDR3 loop: CASSVGLAGGTDTQYF. The DNA for the CDR3 is TGTGCCAGCAGCGTAGGACTAGCGGGAGGCACAGATACGCAGTATTTT.

The chain joins TRBV3-1 (or the pseudogene TRBV3-2) to TRBJ2-3; D is unclear. V lost 4 bases and J lost 0, with 8 bases in between. The CDR3 runs 14 residues. Germline V CDR1 and CDR2: LGHDT, YNNKEL (reference sequence). The CDR3 sequence: CASSLGRSTDTQYF. CDR3 DNA sequence: TGTGCCAGCAGCCTTGGCCGAAGCACAGATACGCAGTATTTT.

Worth noting for this clone: One end of the junction is discordant with germline, which a read error may explain. The chain recombines TRBV12-5 with TRBJ1-1; D uncertain. The CDR3 runs 15 residues. In germline, CDR1 is LGHNT, CDR2 FRNRAP. The CDR3 loop reads CASGLTRTSGLMARF. CDR3 bases: TGTGCTAGTGGTTTGACCCGTACGTCAGGACTTATGGCTAGATTT.

In nucleotides, the CDR3 is TGTGCCAGCAGCCCCGCGTACAGAATACGGCGCTATGGCTACACCTTC. This translates into CASSPAYRIRRYGYTF. The V gene is TRBV7-2, the J gene TRBJ1-2; D gene unclear. V was shortened by 5 bases and J by 4 bases, with 20 bases between the two germline ends. The germline V gene encodes CDR1 SGHTA and CDR2 FQGNSA. The CDR3 length is 16 residues.

The rearrangement links TRBV11-2 to TRBJ2-1; weak D call: TRBD2 (6 bases). V lost 2 bases and J lost 8, with 16 bases in between. This CDR3 region has 15 residues. Germline-derived CDR1 and CDR2 are SGHAT and FQNNGV. CDR3 in amino acids: CASSLHPVGGDEQFF. The CDR3 nucleotides read TGTGCCAGCAGCTTACACCCCGTGGGGGGTGATGAGCAGTTCTTC.

The chain joins TRBV19 to TRBJ1-6; TRBD1 aligns across 10 bases. This CDR3 contains 17 residues. Trimming removed 1 base from V and 7 bases from J; junction bases left unmatched: 7. Per the germline V gene, CDR1 is LNHDA and CDR2 is SQIVND (reference sequence). The CDR3 DNA reads as TGTGCCAGTAGTATAGGGACAGGGGGTCGGCGGAATTCACCCCTCCACTTT. Amino acids: CASSIGTGGRRNSPLHF.

This sequence joins TRBV30 and TRBJ2-1; TRBD1 agrees at 7 bases. The CDR3 runs to 12 residues. After removal of 0 bases from V and 11 bases from J, the junction contained 4 bases not matched to a gene. Germline CDR1 and CDR2: GTSNPN and SVGIG (reference sequence). In nucleotides, the CDR3 is TGTGCCTGGAGTGTAATAGGGGGCCAGCAGTTCTTC. It is translated as CAWSVIGGQQFF.

The rearrangement links TRBV29-1 to TRBJ2-1; D may be TRBD2 (5 bases). Germline V gene lookup returns CDR1 SQVTM and CDR2 ANQGSEA. V lost 2 bases to trimming and J lost 9 bases, with 17 bases between them. The CDR3 is 14 amino acids. As DNA, the CDR3 is TGCAGCGTTGAATCCTTTGCTAGTACTAGTGAGCAGTTCTTC. This encodes CSVESFASTSEQFF.

The V call is TRBV9, the J call TRBJ1-2; D call uncertain. Deletions cut 0 bases from V and 8 bases from J, with 11 bases between. The CDR3 extends over 13 amino acids. From germline, CDR1 is SGDLS and CDR2 YYNGEE. CDR3 region: CASSVDKVRGYTF. DNA of the CDR3: TGTGCCAGCAGCGTAGATAAAGTGCGGGGCTACACCTTC.

In regard to this clone: Other DNA sequences in this specimen translate into the identical CDR3. The rearrangement joins TRBV7-8 to TRBJ1-1; 7 bases are a match to TRBD1. Looked up from germline, CDR1 is SGHVS and CDR2 is FQNEAQ. V was clipped by 3 bases and J by 8 bases; unmatched bases: 0. This CDR3 is built from 11 residues. CDR3 sequence: CASSLGQEAFF. The CDR3 DNA reads TGTGCCAGCAGCTTGGGACAGGAAGCTTTCTTT.